Following are 27 T cell receptor beta chains from one sample sequenced in a study of blood T cell repertoires in COVID-19. Clones were read by immunoSEQ multiplex PCR, and TCRdb kept only the in-frame ones, dropping some. The data contain about 410,000 clones, roughly 90% of them seen just once; the ten biggest clones take up approximately 1.5%. Sequenced material: peripheral blood. These receptors were obtained from a middle-aged woman with COVID-19, enrolled during active disease.

The chain is built from TRBV10-3 and TRBJ1-2, with D perhaps TRBD1 (6 bases). The V end was cut by 0 bases, the J end by 4 bases, with 15 bases between. Germline V gene sequence: CDR1 ENHRY, CDR2 SYGVKD. The CDR3 is 16 residues long. The CDR3 DNA sequence: TGTGCCATCAGTGAGTCATCCCAGGGGATGAGCTATGGCTACACCTTC. This gives the protein CAISESSQGMSYGYTF.

The chain recombines TRBV21-1 with TRBJ2-7; TRBD2, the table's D call, was not compared with the DNA. TRBV21-1 is shown as a pseudogene. The CDR3 has 17 amino acids. CDR3 sequence reads: CASSNNPGGVPSYEQYF. The DNA for the CDR3 is TGTGCCAGCAGCAACAATCCCGGCGGAGTACCTTCCTACGAGCAGTACTTC.

The chain has TRBV18 and TRBJ2-2; 14 positions agree with TRBD2. This CDR3 has 18 amino acids. CDR1 KGHSH and CDR2 LQKENI come from the germline V gene. J was trimmed by 0 bases and V by 5 bases; bases with no gene match: 5. Written as DNA, the CDR3 is TGTGCCAGCTCATTGGGGACTAGCGGGGGCGCGAACACCGGGGAGCTGTTTTTT. This sequence encodes CASSLGTSGGANTGELFF.

The chain couples TRBV1 to TRBJ2-7; the D segment call TRBD2 is taken from the table without a DNA check. TRBV1 is described as a pseudogene. The CDR3 covers 14 residues. The CDR3 protein is CTSSQDTGDYEQYF. Written as DNA, the CDR3 is TGCACCAGCAGCCAAGATACCGGGGACTACGAGCAGTACTTC.

The CDR3 loop is CASSLAVLGTKSPLHF. DNA for the CDR3: TGTGCCAGCAGCTTGGCCGTTCTCGGGACTAAATCACCCCTCCACTTT. The rearrangement uses TRBV5-4 and TRBJ1-6; TRBD1 might be the D (5 bases). Germline V gene sequence: CDR1 SGHNT, CDR2 YYREEE (reference sequence). The CDR3 sequence is 16 residues long. Trimming left V 0 bases short and J 10 bases short, with 17 bases between. Variable domain in full (rest from reference TRBV5-4 and TRBJ1-6): ETGVTQSPTHLIKTRGQQVTLRCSSQSGHNTVSWYQQALGQGPQFIFQYYREEENGRGNFPPRFSGLQFPNYSSELNVNALELDDSALYLCASSLAVLGTKSPLHFGNGTRLTVT.

The chain links TRBV3-1 (or the pseudogene TRBV3-2) to TRBJ2-1; TRBD1 is a possible D gene (5 bases). V lost 4 bases to trimming and J lost 8 bases, with 30 bases between them. The CDR3 sequence is 19 residues long. Per germline, CDR1 LGHDT and CDR2 YNNKEL (reference sequence). CDR3 DNA sequence: TGTGCCAGCAGCCTTCGGACAACTCCCACTAAAGGTGTCGATGATGAGCAGTTCTTC. Encoded protein: CASSLRTTPTKGVDDEQFF.

The chain joins TRBV30 to TRBJ2-1; tentatively, D is TRBD2 (6 bases). Germline V gene data show CDR1 as GTSNPN and CDR2 as SVGIG (reference sequence). The V gene lost 5 bases and the J gene lost 0 bases, with 11 bases spanning the gap. The CDR3 contains 14 residues. The chain's CDR3 is CAWSKRVSYNEQFF. The CDR3 DNA is TGTGCCTGGTCCAAGCGGGTCTCCTACAATGAGCAGTTCTTC.

V and J are TRBV10-3 and TRBJ2-7; the match to TRBD1 covers 7 bases. J gave up 1 base and V 4 bases, and 1 base lay outside the gene matches. This CDR3 has 13 amino acids. The germline gives CDR1 ENHRY, CDR2 SYGVKD. CDR3 nucleotide sequence: TGTGCCATCAGTGGGACAGGTTCCTACGAGCAGTACTTC. Translated, it gives CAISGTGSYEQYF.

The chain has TRBV4-2 and TRBJ1-2, with TRBD1 matching 8 bases. The CDR3 has 17 amino acids. The junction had 12 bases not matched to a gene; V was cut back by 0 bases and J by 6 bases. CDR1 LGHNA and CDR2 YNFKEQ come from the germline V gene. In DNA, the CDR3 is TGTGCCAGCAGCCAAGATAGAGACGGACAGGGAGTGAATGGCTACACCTTC. Translation: CASSQDRDGQGVNGYTF.

The chain uses TRBV24-1 and TRBJ1-1; no clear D. CDR3 length: 17 residues. V lost 5 bases and J 1 base, leaving 19 bases between the germline ends. Germline V gene lookup returns CDR1 KGHDR and CDR2 SFDVKD. In nucleotides, the CDR3 is TGTGCCACCAGTGTCTTCTCCTTCGGGAGTGGGAACACTGAAGCTTTCTTT. It encodes CATSVFSFGSGNTEAFF.

CDR3 residues: CASTPSGDLAGEQFF. CDR3 in DNA: TGTGCCAGCACCCCATCGGGGGACTTAGCGGGAGAGCAGTTCTTC. The rearrangement joins TRBV7-2 to TRBJ2-1, with 8 bases matching TRBD2. The V gene end was trimmed by 7 bases and the J gene end by 10 bases; junction bases not matched to a gene: 15. The CDR3 spans 15 residues. Looked up from germline, CDR1 is SGHTA and CDR2 is FQGNSA. Filled out from reference TRBV7-2 and TRBJ2-1, the complete variable domain reads GAGVSQSPSNKVTEKGKDVELRCDPISGHTALYWYRQSLGQGLEFLIYFQGNSAPDKSGLPSDRFSAERTGGSVSTLTIQRTQQEDSAVYLCASTPSGDLAGEQFFGPGTRLTVL.

This chain uses TRBV6-5 with TRBJ1-6; D might be TRBD1 (5 bases). V lost 7 bases and J lost 1, with 11 bases in between. This CDR3 spans 15 amino acids. The germline V gene has CDR1 MNHEY and CDR2 SVGAGI. CDR3 in amino acids: CASTQKGSYNSPLHF. The CDR3 DNA reads TGTGCCAGCACCCAAAAGGGGTCCTATAATTCACCCCTCCACTTT.

The V call is TRBV15, the J call TRBJ2-5, with D tentatively TRBD2 (5 bases). Trimming stripped 0 bases from V and 5 bases from J, with 13 bases between. This CDR3 region has 15 residues. Looked up from germline, CDR1 is LNHNV and CDR2 is YYDKDF (reference sequence). This CDR3 is CATSRERVGPETQYF. The CDR3 DNA reads TGTGCCACCAGCAGAGAGAGGGTGGGCCCGGAGACCCAGTACTTC.

The chain has TRBV18 and TRBJ2-7; the match to TRBD2 covers 15 bases. This CDR3 spans 15 amino acids. Germline V gives CDR1 KGHSH, CDR2 LQKENI. V lost 3 bases and J lost 6; bases outside the gene matches: 3. The CDR3 is CASSPGLAGGPEQYF. CDR3 DNA: TGTGCCAGCTCACCCGGACTAGCGGGGGGGCCCGAGCAGTACTTC.

The chain recombines TRBV27 with TRBJ1-4; 10 bases match TRBD1. The ends lost 6 bases at V and 2 bases at J; junction bases unmatched: 3. The CDR3 is made up of 15 amino acids. CDR1 and CDR2 (germline): MNHEY, SMNVEV (reference sequence). This chain's CDR3 is CASSQTGGTNEKLFF. CDR3 nucleotides: TGTGCCAGCAGCCAGACAGGGGGCACTAATGAAAAACTGTTTTTT.

The chain couples TRBV5-8 to TRBJ2-3; TRBD1 matches at 10 bases. The V and J ends lost 6 bases and 5 bases, in that order; junction bases with no gene match: 9. The CDR3 consists of 15 residues. The germline CDR1 and CDR2 sequences are SGHTS and YDEGEE. CDR3 in DNA: TGTGCCAGCACCCAGGGGACAGGGGAACGAGATACGCAGTATTTT. It translates to CASTQGTGERDTQYF.

The chain carries TRBV7-9 and TRBJ2-7; a possible D gene is TRBD2 (6 bases). The germline CDR1 and CDR2 sequences are SEHNR and FQNEAQ (reference sequence). V lost 2 bases and J 4 bases, leaving 15 bases between the germline ends. CDR3 size: 15 residues. The CDR3: CASSLPAVEGYEQYF. The CDR3 nucleotides are TGTGCCAGCAGCTTACCCGCAGTGGAGGGGTACGAGCAGTACTTC.

The chain combines TRBV7-2 with TRBJ2-1, with unresolved D. Germline CDR1 and CDR2: SGHTA and FQGNSA. V was cut by 4 bases and J by 10 bases, with 17 bases left in between. This CDR3 is 14 amino acids long. The CDR3 is CASSSEASRSEQFF. The CDR3 nucleotides read TGTGCCAGCAGCTCGGAAGCGTCACGGTCGGAGCAGTTCTTC.

This rearrangement joins TRBV19 to TRBJ2-3; a possible D gene is TRBD1 (5 bases). The CDR3 is made up of 14 amino acids. The ends were cut back, 5 bases at V and 2 bases at J, with 11 bases in the middle. Germline V gene lookup returns CDR1 LNHDA and CDR2 SQIVND (reference sequence). The CDR3 is CASSPDRVTDTQYF. The CDR3 nucleotides read TGTGCCAGTAGTCCCGACAGAGTCACAGATACGCAGTATTTT. Full variable domain (remainder filled in from reference TRBV19 and TRBJ2-3): DGGITQSPKYLFRKEGQNVTLSCEQNLNHDAMYWYRQDPGQGLRLIYYSQIVNDFQKGDIAEGYSVSREKKESFPLTVTSAQKNPTAFYLCASSPDRVTDTQYFGPGTRLTVL.

This chain joins TRBV29-1 and TRBJ2-7; a weak D match, TRBD1 (6 bases). Germline assignment: CDR1 SQVTM and CDR2 ANQGSEA. The CDR3 covers 14 residues. V was clipped by 0 bases and J by 4 bases, with 13 bases between them. CDR3 loop: CSVEDRGIMYEQYF. The CDR3 DNA follows: TGCAGCGTTGAAGACAGGGGAATCATGTACGAGCAGTACTTC.

The chain has TRBV6-2 or TRBV6-3 and TRBJ2-2, with 10 nucleotides matching TRBD2. Unmatched junction bases numbered 12, after V lost 6 bases and J lost 2 bases. CDR1 is MNHEY, CDR2 SVGEGT, per germline. CDR3 length equals 18 residues. The chain's CDR3 is CASSRTDLAGVNTGELFF. CDR3 sequence (DNA): TGTGCCAGCAGCCGGACAGATCTAGCGGGAGTCAACACCGGGGAGCTGTTTTTT.

This clone has a handful of counts. The V gene is TRBV29-1, the J gene TRBJ2-2, with D perhaps matching TRBD1 (6 bases). CDR1 is SQVTM and CDR2 is ANQGSEA in the germline V gene. The V end was cut by 4 bases, the J end by 0 bases, with 9 bases between. The CDR3 spans 14 residues. The CDR3 DNA reads TGCAGCGTTGCAGCAGGGGCGAACACCGGGGAGCTGTTTTTT. Amino acids: CSVAAGANTGELFF.

This sequence joins TRBV19 and TRBJ2-1; 8 bases align to TRBD2. Germline V gives CDR1 LNHDA, CDR2 SQIVND (reference sequence). The CDR3 runs 21 residues. V shed 7 bases, J shed 0 bases, and the junction held 23 bases outside the gene matches. The CDR3: CASTLIPRGVAGLDSYNEQFF. The CDR3 DNA reads TGTGCCAGTACCCTCATCCCTCGGGGGGTAGCGGGGTTAGACTCCTACAATGAGCAGTTCTTC.

The J gene is TRBJ2-3, the V gene TRBV28; 7 nucleotides line up with TRBD2. CDR3 length: 18 amino acids. Germline values: CDR1 MDHEN, CDR2 SYDVKM. The V and J ends lost 5 bases and 2 bases, in that order; junction bases with no gene match: 16. The CDR3: CASSAAGLGRVFTDTQYF. The CDR3 nucleotides are TGTGCCAGCAGTGCAGCGGGTCTGGGGAGGGTGTTCACAGATACGCAGTATTTT.

The chain combines TRBV7-2 with TRBJ1-1; 8 positions agree with TRBD1. V shed 5 bases and J 5 bases; nucleotides not matched to a gene: 7. The CDR3 sequence is 14 residues long. Germline lookup yields CDR1 SGHTA and CDR2 FQGNSA. The CDR3 reads CASSQDRGRTEAFF. The CDR3 coding sequence is TGTGCCAGCAGCCAAGACAGGGGTCGGACTGAAGCTTTCTTT.

V gene TRBV7-8 combines with J gene TRBJ2-7; 9 bases agree with TRBD2. Germline values: CDR1 SGHVS, CDR2 FQNEAQ. The CDR3 sequence is 18 residues long. V lost 4 bases to trimming and J lost 4 bases; unmatched junction nucleotides: 17. The CDR3 sequence: CASSSSRSSGGLSYEQYF. The CDR3 bases are TGTGCCAGCAGCTCATCCCGTTCCAGCGGGGGGTTGAGTTACGAGCAGTACTTC. The full variable domain, completed using reference TRBV7-8 and TRBJ2-7, is GAGVSQSPRYKVAKRGQDVALRCDPISGHVSLFWYQQALGQGPEFLTYFQNEAQLDKSGLPSDRFFAERPEGSVSTLKIQRTQQEDSAVYLCASSSSRSSGGLSYEQYFGPGTRLTVT.

J is TRBJ1-1 and V is TRBV28; D unclear. Looked up from germline, CDR1 is MDHEN and CDR2 is SYDVKM. Trimming shortened V by 4 bases and J by 2 bases, and 11 bases separated the two germline ends. This CDR3 has 14 amino acids. CDR3 bases: TGTGCCAGCAGTTCCCCGGTTCTTAACACTGAAGCTTTCTTT. Its protein product is CASSSPVLNTEAFF.